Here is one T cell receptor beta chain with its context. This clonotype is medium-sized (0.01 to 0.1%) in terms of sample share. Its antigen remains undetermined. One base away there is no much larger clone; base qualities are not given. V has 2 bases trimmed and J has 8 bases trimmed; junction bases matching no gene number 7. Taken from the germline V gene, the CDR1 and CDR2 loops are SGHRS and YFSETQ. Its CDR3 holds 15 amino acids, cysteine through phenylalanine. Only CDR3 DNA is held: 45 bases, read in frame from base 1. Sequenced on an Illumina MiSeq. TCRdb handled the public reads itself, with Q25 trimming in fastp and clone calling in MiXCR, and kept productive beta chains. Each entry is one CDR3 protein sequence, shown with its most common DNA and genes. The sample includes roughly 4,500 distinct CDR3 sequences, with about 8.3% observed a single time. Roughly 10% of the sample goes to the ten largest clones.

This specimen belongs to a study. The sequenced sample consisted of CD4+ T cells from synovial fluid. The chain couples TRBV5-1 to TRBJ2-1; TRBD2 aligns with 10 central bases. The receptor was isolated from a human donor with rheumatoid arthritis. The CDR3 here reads CASSFGASGGDEQFF. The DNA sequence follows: TGCGCCAGCAGCTTTGGGGCTAGCGGGGGCGATGAGCAGTTCTTC.